This is a list of T cell receptor beta chains from one sample in a study of cytomegalovirus exposure and HLA in healthy donors. Generated by immunoSEQ multiplex PCR, the TCRdb table keeps only in-frame clones and is missing some. In the table there are some 67,000 clones, over 70% of which are singletons. The sequenced sample consisted of PBMCs. These receptor sequences come from a man in his sixties in good health and CMV-seropositive. CDR3s include the opening cysteine and the closing phenylalanine or tryptophan. Fields, in order: CDR3 DNA, CDR3 protein, J gene, V gene, clone size, CDR3 length, D gene. The D gene is left open where the match is weak. Clone size is given for some rows only: seen once, a few or many times, or a class if the clone is expanded.

DNA: TGCGCCAGCAGCTTCCCCGGGGAATACGAGCAGTACTTC
CDR3: CASSFPGEYEQYF
J: TRBJ2-7
V: TRBV5-1
size: few
length: 13
D: .

DNA: TGCGCCAGCAGCCCCTTAGCGAGCAACACCGGGGAGCTGTTTTTT
CDR3: CASSPLASNTGELFF
J: TRBJ2-2
V: TRBV5-1
size: once
length: 15
D: .

DNA: TGCGCCAGCAGCTTCGGACTAGCGGGAGGGGAAAATGAGCAGTTCTTC
CDR3: CASSFGLAGGENEQFF
J: TRBJ2-1
V: TRBV5-1
size: .
length: 16
D: TRBD2

DNA: TGCGCCAGCAGCTTGGCCGGGACAGGGGGTTTTAATGAGCAGTTCTTC
CDR3: CASSLAGTGGFNEQFF
J: TRBJ2-1
V: TRBV5-1
size: few
length: 16
D: TRBD1

DNA: TGTGCCAGCAGCCGTGGAGAAATGAACACTGAAGCTTTCTTT
CDR3: CASSRGEMNTEAFF
J: TRBJ1-1
V: TRBV7-8
size: .
length: 14
D: .

DNA: TGTGCCAGCAGTTTGTCCAGGACAGGAGGCTACGAGCAGTACTTC
CDR3: CASSLSRTGGYEQYF
J: TRBJ2-7
V: TRBV27
size: .
length: 15
D: TRBD1

DNA: TGTGCCAGCAGCTCAACGGACGGCGTCGGGGAGCAGTACTTC
CDR3: CASSSTDGVGEQYF
J: TRBJ2-5
V: TRBV7-2
size: .
length: 14
D: .

DNA: TGCAGCGTTGCAGTCTATCCGGGCTCCTACAATGAGCAGTTCTTC
CDR3: CSVAVYPGSYNEQFF
J: TRBJ2-1
V: TRBV29-1
size: .
length: 15
D: .

DNA: TGTGCCAGCAGCTTGACAGACCCCGGGACCCAGTACTTC
CDR3: CASSLTDPGTQYF
J: TRBJ2-5
V: TRBV7-2
size: .
length: 13
D: .

DNA: TGTGCCACCTGGTCCACGGGGAACGGCACAGATACGCAGTATTTT
CDR3: CATWSTGNGTDTQYF
J: TRBJ2-3
V: TRBV15
size: .
length: 15
D: .

DNA: TGTGCCAGCAGTGAAACAGGGCTTCAGCCCCAGCATTTT
CDR3: CASSETGLQPQHF
J: TRBJ1-5
V: TRBV2
size: once
length: 13
D: .

DNA: TGTGCCAGCGGTGGGGCTGCCAAAAACATTCAGTACTTC
CDR3: CASGGAAKNIQYF
J: TRBJ2-4
V: TRBV6-5
size: .
length: 13
D: .

DNA: TGTGCCAGCAGCTTCGAGGTGGGTGTTAATTCACCCCTCCACTTT
CDR3: CASSFEVGVNSPLHF
J: TRBJ1-6
V: TRBV7-8
size: .
length: 15
D: .

DNA: TGTGCCAGTAGTATACTAGTCTCCTACAATGAGCAGTTCTTC
CDR3: CASSILVSYNEQFF
J: TRBJ2-1
V: TRBV19
size: .
length: 14
D: .

DNA: TGTGCCAGCCTCCGGGACACTGAAGCTTTCTTT
CDR3: CASLRDTEAFF
J: TRBJ1-1
V: TRBV2
size: .
length: 11
D: .

DNA: TGTGCCAGCAGCTTCCAGGGGCCTGAAGCTTTCTTT
CDR3: CASSFQGPEAFF
J: TRBJ1-1
V: TRBV11-3
size: .
length: 12
D: .

DNA: TGTGCCAGCAGCGTAAGGTTAGCCAACACCGGGGAGCTGTTTTTT
CDR3: CASSVRLANTGELFF
J: TRBJ2-2
V: TRBV9
size: .
length: 15
D: .

DNA: TGTGCCAGCAGCTCCTTTCTATTCGACAATGAGCAGTTCTTC
CDR3: CASSSFLFDNEQFF
J: TRBJ2-1
V: TRBV7-6
size: .
length: 14
D: .

DNA: TGTGCCAGCAGCTTAGGGCTTGAGCAGTTCTTC
CDR3: CASSLGLEQFF
J: TRBJ2-1
V: TRBV11-3
size: few
length: 11
D: .

DNA: TGCAGCGTTGAAAGACAGGGGGCTGGGGAGACCCAGTACTTC
CDR3: CSVERQGAGETQYF
J: TRBJ2-5
V: TRBV29-1
size: .
length: 14
D: TRBD1

DNA: TGTGCCAGCAGTTCCGGGACAGCGGACTCTGGGGCCAACGTCCTGACTTTC
CDR3: CASSSGTADSGANVLTF
J: TRBJ2-6
V: TRBV27
size: .
length: 17
D: TRBD1

DNA: TGTGCCAGCAGCTCCAGGGGACTAGGTGACACCGGGGAGCTGTTTTTT
CDR3: CASSSRGLGDTGELFF
J: TRBJ2-2
V: TRBV11-2
size: .
length: 16
D: TRBD2

DNA: TGTGCCAGCAGCTTGGTAGACTCCGGAAACTATGGCTACACCTTC
CDR3: CASSLVDSGNYGYTF
J: TRBJ1-2
V: TRBV5-6
size: .
length: 15
D: .

DNA: TGTGCCAGCAGCCCGGGGACAGTGCGATTCCAAGAGACCCAGTACTTC
CDR3: CASSPGTVRFQETQYF
J: TRBJ2-5
V: TRBV9
size: few
length: 16
D: TRBD1

DNA: TGTGCCAGCAGCCCAGGACAGGGGGGTTCTCAGCCCCAGCATTTT
CDR3: CASSPGQGGSQPQHF
J: TRBJ1-5
V: TRBV6-5
size: few
length: 15
D: TRBD1

DNA: TGTGCCAGCACCCGGGTGCCCCAAGAGACCCAGTACTTC
CDR3: CASTRVPQETQYF
J: TRBJ2-5
V: TRBV6-1
size: .
length: 13
D: .

DNA: TGTGCCATCAGTGATCGGGGGGCGCGCGATGGCTACACCTTC
CDR3: CAISDRGARDGYTF
J: TRBJ1-2
V: TRBV10-3
size: once
length: 14
D: .

DNA: TGTGCCAGCAGCCAGGACTATGGCTACACCTTC
CDR3: CASSQDYGYTF
J: TRBJ1-2
V: TRBV2
size: .
length: 11
D: .

DNA: TGTGCCAGCATGAAAGGCGGGGCTTTTGGAAACACCATATATTTT
CDR3: CASMKGGAFGNTIYF
J: TRBJ1-3
V: TRBV2
size: .
length: 15
D: .

DNA: TGCAGCGCCCCGGGGGTGTCCCTGGAGACCCAGTACTTC
CDR3: CSAPGVSLETQYF
J: TRBJ2-5
V: TRBV29-1
size: few
length: 13
D: .

DNA: TGCGCCAGCAGCCAATTCGCTGAAGCTTTCTTT
CDR3: CASSQFAEAFF
J: TRBJ1-1
V: TRBV4-1
size: few
length: 11
D: .

DNA: TGCAGCGTTGCTTGGGCAGGGGCGTCCTACGAGCAGTACTTC
CDR3: CSVAWAGASYEQYF
J: TRBJ2-7
V: TRBV29-1
size: .
length: 14
D: .

DNA: TGTGCCAGCAGTTACGGGGGAGGTAGCACAGATACGCAGTATTTT
CDR3: CASSYGGGSTDTQYF
J: TRBJ2-3
V: TRBV6-5
size: .
length: 15
D: .

DNA: TGTGCCAGCAGCTTAGTCTCCGGGGGCACTGAAGCTTTCTTT
CDR3: CASSLVSGGTEAFF
J: TRBJ1-1
V: TRBV7-2
size: .
length: 14
D: .

DNA: TGTGCCAGCAGCTTGGGACAGGGTTACGAGCAGTACTTC
CDR3: CASSLGQGYEQYF
J: TRBJ2-7
V: TRBV13
size: .
length: 13
D: TRBD1

DNA: TGTGCCAGCACCTCAAGGGGCCCCCAAGAGACCCAGTACTTC
CDR3: CASTSRGPQETQYF
J: TRBJ2-5
V: TRBV6-5
size: .
length: 14
D: .

DNA: TGTGCCAGCACCCCTGGGACAGGGGGCCTTAAAGCTTTCTTT
CDR3: CASTPGTGGLKAFF
J: TRBJ1-1
V: TRBV11-2
size: once
length: 14
D: TRBD1

DNA: TGTGCCAGCAGCTTCGGCCAGGGCGAGCAGTACTTC
CDR3: CASSFGQGEQYF
J: TRBJ2-7
V: TRBV13
size: .
length: 12
D: .

DNA: TGTGCCGGTAGACAGTCCCTAAATAGCAATCAGCCCCAGCATTTT
CDR3: CAGRQSLNSNQPQHF
J: TRBJ1-5
V: TRBV2
size: .
length: 15
D: .

DNA: TGTGCCAGCACCCTGGTCGGGGGGGGGCTAAATCAAGAGACCCAGTACTTC
CDR3: CASTLVGGGLNQETQYF
J: TRBJ2-5
V: TRBV13
size: .
length: 17
D: TRBD2